This entry is about one T cell receptor beta chain. Its antigen is currently unknown. Profiled with immunoSEQ multiplex PCR; TCRdb holds only in-frame clones, not every one. The sample has nearly 60,000 clones; 80% to 90% are singletons. This entry is derived from a study of OX40 agonist ivuxolimab in advanced cancers. In the study overall: Across the patients, intravenous ivuxolimab was delivered every 2 weeks at 0.01 to 10 mg/kg. Hepatocellular carcinoma, melanoma, renal cell or head and neck cancer was diagnosed in the dose-escalation patients. Participants, 65% to 85% male, averaged around 64 years of age, ranging from 23 to 79.

Germline loops: CDR1 SGHAT, CDR2 FQNNGV. The V segment lost 1 base and the J segment 0 bases; nucleotides outside the gene matches: 2. This CDR3 has 17 amino acids. Study-wide points: Clonal expansion was among the lowest in partial responders at 0.1-3.0 mg/kg, especially CD8+.

This clonotype originated in an adult with an advanced solid tumor such as melanoma, head and neck, liver or kidney cancer. The rearrangement joins TRBV11-2 to TRBJ2-7; 14 positions match TRBD2. The sequencing here drew on CD4+ or CD8+ T cells sorted from blood, taken in a trial of the OX40 agonist ivuxolimab. Written as DNA, the CDR3 is TGTGCCAGCAGCTTAGGGGGGACTAGCGGGAGCTCCTACGAGCAGTACTTC. This sequence encodes CASSLGGTSGSSYEQYF.